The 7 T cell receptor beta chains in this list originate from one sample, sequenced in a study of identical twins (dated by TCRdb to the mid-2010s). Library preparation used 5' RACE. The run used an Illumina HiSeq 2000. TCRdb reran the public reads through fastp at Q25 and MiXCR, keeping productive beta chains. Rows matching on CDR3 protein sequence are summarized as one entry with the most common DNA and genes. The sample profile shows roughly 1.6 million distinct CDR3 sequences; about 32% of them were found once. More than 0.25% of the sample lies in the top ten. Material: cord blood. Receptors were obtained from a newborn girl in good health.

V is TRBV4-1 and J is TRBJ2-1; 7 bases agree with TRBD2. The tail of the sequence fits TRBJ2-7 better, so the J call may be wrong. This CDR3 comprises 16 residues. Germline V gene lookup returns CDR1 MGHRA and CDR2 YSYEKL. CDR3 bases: TGCGCCAGCAGCCAAGTTAAGGGGAGGGCCTACAATGAGCAGTACTTC. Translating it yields CASSQVKGRAYNEQYF.

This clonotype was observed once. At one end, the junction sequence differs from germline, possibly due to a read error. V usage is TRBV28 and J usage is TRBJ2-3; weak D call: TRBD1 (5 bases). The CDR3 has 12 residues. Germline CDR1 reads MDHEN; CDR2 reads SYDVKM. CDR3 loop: CASRSSTGTQYF. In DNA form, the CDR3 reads TGTGCCAGCAGAAGTAGCACAGGTACGCAGTATTTT.

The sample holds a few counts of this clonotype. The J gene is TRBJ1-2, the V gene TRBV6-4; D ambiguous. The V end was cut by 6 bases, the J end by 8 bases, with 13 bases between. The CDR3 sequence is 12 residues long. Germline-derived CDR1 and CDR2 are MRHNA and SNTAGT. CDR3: CASRRPEGGYTF. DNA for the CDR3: TGTGCCAGCAGGAGACCGGAGGGCGGCTACACCTTC.

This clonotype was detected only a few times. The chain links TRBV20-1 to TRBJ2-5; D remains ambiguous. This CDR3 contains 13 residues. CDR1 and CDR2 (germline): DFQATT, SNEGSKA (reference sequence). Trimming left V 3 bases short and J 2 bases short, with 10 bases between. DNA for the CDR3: TGCAGTGCTAGTCGGCAGGATCAAGAGACCCAGTACTTC. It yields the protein CSASRQDQETQYF.

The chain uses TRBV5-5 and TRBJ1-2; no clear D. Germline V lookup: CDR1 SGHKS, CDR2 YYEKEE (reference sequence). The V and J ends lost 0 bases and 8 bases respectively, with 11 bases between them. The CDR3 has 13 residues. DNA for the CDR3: TGTGCCAGCAGCTTGGGGGCCGGAAGCGGCTACACCTTC. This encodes CASSLGAGSGYTF.

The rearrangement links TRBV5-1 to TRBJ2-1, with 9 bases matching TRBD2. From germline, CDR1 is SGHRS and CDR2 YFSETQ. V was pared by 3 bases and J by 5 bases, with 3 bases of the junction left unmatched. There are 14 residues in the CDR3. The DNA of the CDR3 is TGCGCCAGCAGCTCGCTAGCGGGAAACAATGAGCAGTTCTTC. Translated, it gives CASSSLAGNNEQFF.

As DNA, the CDR3 is TGTGCCAGCAGTTACTCGAGGAGGGTCAATGAGCAGTTCTTC. Translated: CASSYSRRVNEQFF. V is TRBV6-8 and J is TRBJ2-1; perhaps TRBD2 as D (6 bases). CDR3 size: 14 residues. V lost 0 bases and J lost 6, with 9 bases in between. CDR1 and CDR2 (germline): MNHGY, SAAAGT.